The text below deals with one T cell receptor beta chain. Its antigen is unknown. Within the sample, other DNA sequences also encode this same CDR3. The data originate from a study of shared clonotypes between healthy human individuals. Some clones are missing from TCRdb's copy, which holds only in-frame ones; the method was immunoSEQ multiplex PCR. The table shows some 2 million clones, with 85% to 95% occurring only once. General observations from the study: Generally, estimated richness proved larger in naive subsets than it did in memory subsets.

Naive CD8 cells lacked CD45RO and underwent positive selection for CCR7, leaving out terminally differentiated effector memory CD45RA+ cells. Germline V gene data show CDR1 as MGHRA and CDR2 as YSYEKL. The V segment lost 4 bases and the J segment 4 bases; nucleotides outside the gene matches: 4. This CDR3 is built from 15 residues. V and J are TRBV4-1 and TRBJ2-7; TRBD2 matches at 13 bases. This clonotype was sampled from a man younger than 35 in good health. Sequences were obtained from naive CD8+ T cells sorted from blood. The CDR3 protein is CASSPRLAGGYEQYF. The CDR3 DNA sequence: TGCGCCAGCAGCCCAAGACTAGCGGGGGGTTACGAGCAGTACTTC.